This entry concerns a single T cell receptor beta chain. The data stem from a study of blood T cell repertoires in COVID-19. Study context: Sites in the United States, Italy and Spain provided acute and convalescent COVID-19 samples.

Original processing methods: Estimates of nucleated cell counts were drawn from the amplification of reference gene primers. Data came from immunoSEQ multiplex PCR; TCRdb stores just in-frame clones and leaves some out. For V, J and clone size, that table is used; D and trimming come from the DNA. The sample has 200,000 to 300,000 clones, 80% to 85% seen once. V lost 0 bases to trimming and J lost 4 bases, with 16 bases between them. CDR1 and CDR2 (germline): SGHRS, YFSETQ. The CDR3 totals 16 residues. Sequenced: peripheral blood. The sequence was obtained from a man aged 40-50 years with acute or convalescent COVID-19. The chain joins TRBV5-1 to TRBJ2-5; TRBD2 is a possible D gene (7 bases). CDR3 sequence reads: CASSLARQGRGETQYF. In DNA form, the CDR3 reads TGCGCCAGCAGCTTGGCCAGGCAGGGGAGGGGAGAGACCCAGTACTTC.